What follows are 19 T cell receptor beta chains derived from one specimen sequenced in a study of regulatory T cells in long-lasting Graves disease. Regarding time point: persistent/refractory GD, antithyroid drugs over 5 years with positive TRAb. The TCR library was made from RNA that had been extracted from PBMCs in TRIzol. Arm-PCR of CDR3 regions with iRepertoire HTBI primers generated TCR beta libraries. TCRdb ran MiXCR on the multiplex PCR reads and lists one entry per CDR3 protein. The sample holds over 650,000 distinct CDR3 sequences, 30% seen once. The sequenced sample was peripheral blood mononuclear cells (PBMCs), obtained when the disease was refractory, from a patient treated with antithyroid drugs. The receptors were gathered from a female donor with Graves disease.

The chain is built from TRBV18 and TRBJ2-1; no clear D. This CDR3 comprises 13 residues. CDR1 KGHSH and CDR2 LQKENI come from the germline V gene. Trimming stripped 6 bases from V and 12 bases from J, with 18 bases between. The CDR3 coding sequence is TGTGCCAGCTCTCTGGGCCTTAAAGAGGTGCAGTTCTTC. The encoded protein is CASSLGLKEVQFF.

This chain connects TRBV19 to TRBJ2-7; 10 bases are shared with TRBD1. The germline V gene has CDR1 LNHDA and CDR2 SQIVND (reference sequence). J gave up 4 bases and V 5 bases, and 17 bases lay outside the gene matches. The CDR3 loop spans 18 amino acids. CDR3 coding DNA: TGTGCCAGTAGTCCCTTCTCCCTGGGACAGGGGAGAGGATACGAGCAGTACTTC. This gives the protein CASSPFSLGQGRGYEQYF.

In this sample, this clonotype turned up a few times. The chain has TRBV12-3 or TRBV12-4 and TRBJ1-2, with unresolved D. V shed 2 bases and J shed 7 bases, with 11 bases lying between them. CDR3 length: 13 amino acids. In DNA form, the CDR3 reads TGTGCCAGCAGTTTACTAGGGTTGTCTGGCTACACCTTC. It encodes CASSLLGLSGYTF.

V usage is TRBV20-1 and J usage is TRBJ1-6, with 7 bases fitting TRBD1. This CDR3 contains 16 residues. Per the germline V gene, CDR1 is DFQATT and CDR2 is SNEGSKA (reference sequence). V gave up 2 bases and J gave up 1 base; unmatched junction bases: 5. CDR3 sequence: CSARSGGSSYNSPLHF. CDR3 coding DNA: TGCAGTGCTAGATCAGGGGGTTCATCCTATAATTCACCCCTCCACTTT.

This clonotype was counted between two and nine times. The V and J genes are TRBV11-1 and TRBJ2-7, with unresolved D. Germline V gives CDR1 SGHAT, CDR2 FQDESV (reference sequence). The germline V and J ends were trimmed by 5 bases and 8 bases, with 25 bases remaining between them. The CDR3 is made up of 16 amino acids. This CDR3 is CASSRLSARLDDKQYF. In DNA form, the CDR3 reads TGTGCCAGCAGCCGTCTCTCAGCCCGACTGGACGACAAGCAGTACTTC.

The sample holds many counts of this clonotype. The CDR3 spells CASSFLTAYNEKLFF. The CDR3 DNA reads TGTGCCAGCAGCTTCTTGACAGCTTATAATGAAAAACTGTTTTTT. The V and J genes are TRBV7-8 and TRBJ1-4; D is perhaps TRBD1 (5 bases). V was cut by 3 bases and J by 4 bases, with 12 bases left in between. Per the germline V gene, CDR1 is SGHVS and CDR2 is FQNEAQ. The CDR3 is made up of 15 amino acids.

Here the CDR3 DNA reads TGTGCCAGCAGCCAAGAGGGGGGTATGGGCGCCAACGTCCTGACTTTC. It is translated as CASSQEGGMGANVLTF. The chain recombines TRBV3-1 with TRBJ2-6; D may be TRBD2 (6 bases). Germline CDR1 LGHDT, CDR2 YNNKEL (reference sequence). V was cut by 0 bases and J by 7 bases, with 13 bases left in between. The CDR3 extends over 16 amino acids.

This clonotype was recorded a few times. Written as DNA, the CDR3 is TGTGCCAGCAGTTGGACTAGAACCACCGGGGAGCTGTTTTTT. Its translation: CASSWTRTTGELFF. This chain links TRBV12-3 or TRBV12-4 with TRBJ2-2, with 7 bases matching TRBD2. J was trimmed by 4 bases and V by 4 bases; bases with no gene match: 3. The CDR3 has 14 residues.

The V call is TRBV20-1, the J call TRBJ2-7; D uncertain. Germline V gene data show CDR1 as DFQATT and CDR2 as SNEGSKA (reference sequence). V was trimmed by 6 bases and J by 4 bases, leaving 16 bases between them. The CDR3 is 13 residues long. The CDR3 sequence: CSAPTTQKYEQYF. For the CDR3, the DNA is TGCAGTGCCCCGACGACCCAAAAATACGAGCAGTACTTC.

In its sample, this clonotype was seen many times. The V gene is TRBV28, the J gene TRBJ1-5, with D tentatively TRBD1 (6 bases). Germline V lookup: CDR1 MDHEN, CDR2 SYDVKM. The V end was cut by 5 bases, the J end by 2 bases, with 13 bases between. The CDR3 runs 15 residues. The CDR3 loop reads CASSNRAMGNQPQHF. DNA for the CDR3: TGTGCCAGCAGTAACAGGGCAATGGGCAATCAGCCCCAGCATTTT.

This chain links TRBV3-1 with TRBJ2-5; unclear D gene. Trimming removed 4 bases from V and 1 base from J, with 10 bases in between. From germline, CDR1 is LGHDT and CDR2 YNNKEL (reference sequence). The CDR3 spans 14 residues. The DNA of the CDR3 is TGTGCCAGCAGCCTCCAGTCTATCCAAGAGACCCAGTACTTC. This codes for CASSLQSIQETQYF.

The V gene is TRBV5-1, the J gene TRBJ1-5, with 7 bases matching TRBD1. CDR3 length: 15 amino acids. Per the germline V gene, CDR1 is SGHRS and CDR2 is YFSETQ. V lost 4 bases, J lost 7 bases, and 11 bases stayed unmatched. The DNA for the CDR3 is TGCGCCAGCAGCAGTGGGGCAGGGGGAAGCCAGCCCCAGCATTTT. Protein sequence: CASSSGAGGSQPQHF.

This rearrangement joins TRBV3-1 to TRBJ1-5; TRBD1 is a possible D gene (5 bases). The CDR3 has 13 amino acids. Trimming took off 2 bases at V and 7 bases at J, with 9 bases between the two ends. Germline loops: CDR1 LGHDT, CDR2 YNNKEL (reference sequence). The CDR3 loop is CASSQPSGQPQHF. In DNA form, the CDR3 reads TGTGCCAGCAGCCAACCTTCAGGGCAGCCCCAGCATTTT.

A few counts support this clonotype. The chain links TRBV13 to TRBJ1-1; no reliable D call. Looked up from germline, CDR1 is PRHDT and CDR2 is FYEKMQ (reference sequence). The length of the CDR3 is 17 residues. The V and J ends lost 5 bases and 1 base respectively, with 20 bases between them. The CDR3 DNA sequence: TGTGCCAGCAGCCCCTCGGGCCGAGCCTGGGCGAACACTGAAGCTTTCTTT. Translated, it gives CASSPSGRAWANTEAFF.

This sequence joins TRBV3-1 and TRBJ2-7, with a weak D call TRBD1 (5 bases). The germline V gene has CDR1 LGHDT and CDR2 YNNKEL (reference sequence). The CDR3 covers 11 residues. Trimming took 7 bases from V and 7 from J, leaving 11 bases between them. The CDR3 here is CASNQGREQYF. The CDR3 DNA reads as TGTGCCAGCAACCAGGGCAGGGAGCAGTACTTC.

This clonotype was recorded a few times. The V and J genes are TRBV7-9 and TRBJ1-1, with D hard to call. Germline-derived CDR1 and CDR2 are SEHNR and FQNEAQ (reference sequence). The CDR3 is 15 amino acids. The V end was cut by 1 base, the J end by 2 bases, with 11 bases between. CDR3 bases: TGTGCCAGCAGCTTAGTAGGCGCGGACAACACTGAAGCTTTCTTT. This sequence encodes CASSLVGADNTEAFF. Combining the CDR3 with reference TRBV7-9 and TRBJ1-1 gives the whole variable domain DTGVSQNPRHKITKRGQNVTFRCDPISEHNRLYWYRQTLGQGPEFLTYFQNEAQLEKSRLLSDRFSAERPKGSFSTLEIQRTEQGDSAMYLCASSLVGADNTEAFFGQGTRLTVV.

The J gene is TRBJ2-2, the V gene TRBV6-2 or TRBV6-3; 14 bases agree with TRBD2. CDR1 MNHEY and CDR2 SVGEGT come from the germline V gene. The CDR3 covers 17 residues. V was clipped by 6 bases and J by 3 bases; unmatched bases: 6. The CDR3 sequence is CASRRLAGGPDTGELFF. Here the CDR3 DNA reads TGTGCCAGCAGAAGACTAGCGGGAGGGCCGGACACCGGGGAGCTGTTTTTT.

The genes are TRBV28 and TRBJ2-5; 10 bases are shared with TRBD1. V was clipped by 5 bases and J by 7 bases; unmatched bases: 1. CDR1 and CDR2 from the germline V gene are MDHEN and SYDVKM. This CDR3 is built from 12 residues. The CDR3 here is CASSRTGGTQYF. The DNA for the CDR3 is TGTGCCAGCAGTCGGACAGGGGGGACCCAGTACTTC.

The J gene is TRBJ1-4, the V gene TRBV30; TRBD1 matches 11 bases. J gave up 6 bases and V 5 bases, and 2 bases lay outside the gene matches. This CDR3 has 13 amino acids. Per germline, CDR1 GTSNPN and CDR2 SVGIG (reference sequence). CDR3 in DNA: TGTGCCTGGGGACAGGGGGCGCATGAAAAACTGTTTTTT. Its protein is CAWGQGAHEKLFF.